The entry below gives a single T cell receptor beta chain sequence along with its context. The target antigen is unknown. Looked up from germline, CDR1 is SGHRS and CDR2 is YFSETQ. Germline trimming cut 4 bases from V and 7 bases from J; bases unmatched to any gene: 13. This CDR3 has 15 amino acids. The sample comes from a study of cytomegalovirus exposure and HLA in healthy donors. Study observations and caveats: An observed cluster of highly shared sequence variants was recorded as a likely sequencing artifact. Whilst most TCR sequences proved rare, a subset of public TCRs occurred across many donors. V segments that were indistinguishable, TRBV6-2 and TRBV6-3 among them, were omitted from analysis.

With 60 Vbeta and 13 Jbeta primers, the PCR was carried out. Only in-frame clones appear in the TCRdb table, and some are missing; sequencing was by immunoSEQ multiplex PCR. The profile shows 250,000 to 350,000 clones, 70% to 90% of them singletons. J is TRBJ2-7 and V is TRBV5-1, with 8 nucleotides matching TRBD1. The sequenced sample consisted of PBMCs. This receptor was obtained from a man aged 40-49 years in good health and CMV-seropositive. CDR3 in amino acids: CASSGTGTGPKEQYF. CDR3 sequence (DNA): TGCGCCAGCAGCGGAACCGGGACAGGTCCGAAAGAGCAGTACTTC. The variable domain in full, completed from reference TRBV5-1 and TRBJ2-7, reads KAGVTQTPRYLIKTRGQQVTLSCSPISGHRSVSWYQQTPGQGLQFLFEYFSETQRNKGNFPGRFSGRQFSNSRSEMNVSTLELGDSALYLCASSGTGTGPKEQYFGPGTRLTVT.